Given below is one TCR beta chain in context. Germline V gene lookup returns CDR1 SNHLY and CDR2 FYNNEI. This CDR3 has 15 amino acids. V lost 6 bases, J lost 4 bases, and 5 bases stayed unmatched. The sample belongs to a study of T cell responses to AZD1222 COVID-19 vaccine. Method: immunoSEQ multiplex PCR; TCRdb's copy keeps in-frame clones and lacks some. The sample lists more than 150,000 clones, approximately 90% seen once, with 4% to 5.5% in the top ten. This specimen consisted of peripheral blood, obtained on day 0 of AZD1222 vaccination. The TCR comes from an adult in good health. This chain uses TRBV2 with TRBJ2-3; 12 positions match TRBD2. For the CDR3, the DNA is TGTGCCAGCAGCCGACTAGCGGGAGTGGCAGATACGCAGTATTTT. As protein: CASSRLAGVADTQYF.